The 8 T cell receptor beta chains reported below all come from one sample, sequenced in a study of beta chain features in type 1 diabetes. Findings and limits, study-wide: In every one of the four CD4+ subsets, TCRB CDR3s were moderately but significantly shorter in Type 1 diabetes patients.

The antigens for these receptors are not known. Expressed TCRB transcripts were sequenced after all isolated RNA was converted to cDNA. Profiled with immunoSEQ multiplex PCR; TCRdb holds only in-frame clones, not every one. The sample records more than 250,000 clones, roughly an eighth being singletons. Sequences were obtained from naive CD4+ T cells from blood. All receptors derive from a young man with type 1 diabetes.

This clone was recorded a few times. The V and J genes are TRBV18 and TRBJ2-1; D gene unclear. The CDR3 length is 15 residues. Per the germline V gene, CDR1 is KGHSH and CDR2 is LQKENI. V lost 0 bases and J 3 bases, leaving 9 bases between the germline ends. The CDR3 reads CASSPPPPGYNEQFF. CDR3 in DNA: TGTGCCAGCTCACCACCCCCCCCCGGCTACAATGAGCAGTTCTTC.

The table lists this clone with a few counts. This rearrangement joins TRBV10-3 to TRBJ2-5, with D hard to call. This CDR3 is 13 amino acids long. Germline CDR1 reads ENHRY; CDR2 reads SYGVKD. V lost 2 bases and J lost 3, with 7 bases in between. CDR3 coding DNA: TGTGCCATCAGTGAGGCGCCTGAAGAGACCCAGTACTTC. Protein product: CAISEAPEETQYF.

The rearrangement uses TRBV5-1 and TRBJ2-3; D may be TRBD1 (5 bases). Trimming shortened V by 2 bases and J by 2 bases, and 9 bases separated the two germline ends. Germline V CDR1 and CDR2: SGHRS, YFSETQ. This CDR3 has 14 amino acids. In DNA, the CDR3 is TGCGCCAGCAGCTTAGAACAGGCCACAGATACGCAGTATTTT. This gives the protein CASSLEQATDTQYF.

This CDR3 reads CASSLGSSGTGELFF. The CDR3 region has the DNA TGTGCCAGCAGCTTAGGGTCTAGCGGCACCGGGGAGCTGTTTTTT. This chain connects TRBV7-3 to TRBJ2-2; 7 bases agree with TRBD2. Germline CDR1 reads SGHTA; CDR2 reads FQGTGA. The CDR3 covers 15 residues. J gave up 4 bases and V 2 bases, and 4 bases lay outside the gene matches.

The V call is TRBV7-3, the J call TRBJ1-1, with 7 bases identical to TRBD1. Per germline, CDR1 SGHTA and CDR2 FQGTGA. The CDR3 spans 15 residues. Unmatched junction bases numbered 9, after V lost 5 bases and J lost 3 bases. CDR3 region: CASSDREGGDTEAFF. DNA of the CDR3: TGTGCCAGCAGCGACAGGGAAGGAGGGGACACTGAAGCTTTCTTT. The full variable domain, completed using reference TRBV7-3 and TRBJ1-1, is GAGVSQTPSNKVTEKGKYVELRCDPISGHTALYWYRQSLGQGPEFLIYFQGTGAADDSGLPNDRFFAVRPEGSVSTLKIQRTERGDSAVYLCASSDREGGDTEAFFGQGTRLTVV.

This clone has just a few counts. This chain connects TRBV6-1 to TRBJ1-5; maybe TRBD1 (5 bases). Germline V gene sequence: CDR1 MNHNS, CDR2 SASEGT. V was pared by 9 bases and J by 3 bases, with 15 bases between. The length of the CDR3 is 14 residues. DNA of the CDR3: TGTGCCAGTGAACATGGAGGGGCCAATCAGCCCCAGCATTTT. It specifies CASEHGGANQPQHF.

The chain's CDR3 is CASSWTGFSQPQHF. The CDR3 DNA reads TGTGCCAGCAGTTGGACAGGGTTTTCCCAGCCCCAGCATTTT. The genes are TRBV28 and TRBJ1-5; 8 nucleotides align to TRBD1. There are 14 residues in the CDR3. CDR1 MDHEN and CDR2 SYDVKM come from the germline V gene. V trimming: 4 bases; J trimming: 7 bases; junction bases outside the gene matches: 6.

The CDR3 region is CASGIQNLNYGYTF. The CDR3 region has the DNA TGTGCCAGCGGAATACAGAATTTAAACTATGGCTACACCTTC. This chain uses TRBV5-4 with TRBJ1-2; no firm D call. This CDR3 has 14 amino acids. Trimming took 7 bases from V and 2 from J, leaving 15 bases between them. Germline assignment: CDR1 SGHNT and CDR2 YYREEE (reference sequence).